Listed below are T cell receptor beta chains from one sample, sequenced in a study of OX40 agonist ivuxolimab in advanced cancers. The protocol was immunoSEQ multiplex PCR, while the TCRdb copy is restricted to in-frame clones and leaves out a portion. The table has around 80,000 clones, 85% to 90% seen once; the top ten hold roughly 3.1%. The source was CD4+ or CD8+ T cells sorted from blood, collected in a trial of the OX40 agonist ivuxolimab. Source of these receptors: an adult with an advanced solid tumor such as melanoma, head and neck, liver or kidney cancer. Each CDR3 is given with its conserved first and last residue. The D gene is left open where the match is weak. Expanded clones get a size class; other rows say once, few or many, or leave the size out.

>NA|NA|TRBJ2-3|TRBV7-2
TGTGCCAGCAGCTTAGCAGGGGTTACGCAGTATTTT
CASSLAGVTQYF
>NA|NA|TRBJ1-5|TRBV7-3
TGTGCCAGCACCCCAAAGGGGGATCAGCCCCAGCATTTT
CASTPKGDQPQHF
>NA|TRBD2|TRBJ2-1|TRBV30
TGTGCCTGGACCCTAGGGGGACTAGCGGGTCTGGCCCCGGGCCTCAATGAGCAGTTCTTC
CAWTLGGLAGLAPGLNEQFF
>NA|TRBD2|TRBJ2-7|TRBV6-5
TGTGCCAGCAGTTACTCGAATATCCGGGGGGGGTACGAGCAGTACTTC
CASSYSNIRGGYEQYF
>NA|TRBD1|TRBJ1-2|TRBV5-6
TGTGCCAGCAGCCGGACAGGGGGCGGTTTTGGCTACACCTTC
CASSRTGGGFGYTF
>NA|TRBD2|TRBJ2-1|TRBV6-4
TGTGCCAGCACCTCCCCTAGCGGGAGGCGGTGGAGTGAGCAGTTCTTC
CASTSPSGRRWSEQFF
>NA|NA|TRBJ1-6|TRBV9
TGTGCCAGCAGCGTAGGACAGGTTCCTTCACCCCTCCACTTT
CASSVGQVPSPLHF
>NA|NA|TRBJ2-2|TRBV7-9
TGTGCCAGCAGCTTAGACAGATCGAACACCGGGGAGCTGTTTTTT
CASSLDRSNTGELFF
>few|NA|TRBJ1-1|TRBV19
TGTGCCAGTACCGCCGGGGTGGATAGGACTGAAGCTTTCTTT
CASTAGVDRTEAFF
>NA|TRBD1|TRBJ2-7|TRBV7-9
TGTGCCAGCAGAGGGACAGGAAATTACTACGAGCAGTACTTC
CASRGTGNYYEQYF
>NA|TRBD1|TRBJ2-2|TRBV30
TGTGCCTGGAGATCTCCCGGGACAGGGGGGACCGGGGAGCTGTTTTTT
CAWRSPGTGGTGELFF
>few|NA|TRBJ1-1|TRBV7-3
TGTGCCAGCAGCTTAGACAGTGGTAAAGCTTTCTTT
CASSLDSGKAFF
>NA|NA|TRBJ2-7|TRBV7-2
TGTGCCAGCAGCCAAGCCTACGAGCAGTACTTC
CASSQAYEQYF
>NA|TRBD1|TRBJ1-2|TRBV6-5
TGTGCCAGCAGTTATCAGGGACAGAGAACTAACTATGGCTACACCTTC
CASSYQGQRTNYGYTF
>NA|NA|TRBJ1-5|TRBV2
TGTGCCAGCAGTGACGGTCGGAATAGCAATCAGCCCCAGCATTTT
CASSDGRNSNQPQHF
>NA|TRBD1|TRBJ1-4|TRBV5-1
TGCGCCAGCAGCTCAGGACAGGCCAAGGGCTATGAAAAACTGTTTTTT
CASSSGQAKGYEKLFF